This T cell receptor beta chain was observed in a study of response to subunit inactivated influenza vaccine. Whole-study findings and limits: The authors put forward the suggestion that each seasonal influenza vaccination may bring in only a limited number of new T cells.

TCRdb redid the calling of the RT-PCR reads with MiXCR, one entry per CDR3 protein. The repertoire holds 530,000 or so distinct CDR3 sequences, with 14% as singletons. This clonotype was counted only a few times. The antigen is not known. The sequence was obtained from a man aged 45 to 65 who received an inactivated influenza vaccine. Source: PBMCs from blood, taken 11 to 12 days after vaccination.

The CDR3 region has the DNA TGTGCCAGCAGTGACGGACGACCCCTCAGCGGCTCCTACGAGCAGTACTTC. Translating gives CASSDGRPLSGSYEQYF. This chain joins TRBV6-1 and TRBJ2-7; D is perhaps TRBD2 (5 bases). Germline lookup yields CDR1 MNHNS and CDR2 SASEGT. Trimming took off 3 bases at V and 0 bases at J, with 18 bases between the two ends. The CDR3 totals 17 residues.